A selection of T cell receptor beta chains follows, all from one sample in a study of T cell changes during pregnancy in multiple sclerosis. Sequencing used immunoSEQ multiplex PCR; TCRdb keeps in-frame clones, though not all of them. Among under 6,000 clones listed, around 84% were seen once. The sequencing used CD8+ T cells from peripheral blood mononuclear cells, collected in the second trimester of pregnancy. The receptor set was obtained from a female donor in good health, enrolled as a control in a pregnancy study. CDR3s include the opening cysteine and the closing phenylalanine or tryptophan. D genes are given only for firm matches. Clone size is given for some rows only: seen once, a few or many times, or a class if the clone is expanded.

>TRBJ2-3|once|TRBV9|-
TGTGCCAGCAGCTTAGGGACTTTTACTAGCACAGATACGCAGTATTTT
CASSLGTFTSTDTQYF
>TRBJ1-3|-|TRBV5-1|-
TGCGCCAGCAGCGAGGGGGAAAGCTCTGGAAACACCATATATTTT
CASSEGESSGNTIYF
>TRBJ1-2|-|TRBV6-1|-
TGTGCCAGCAGTGAAGACGCGCAGGGTACAGGTAGTGGCTACACCTTC
CASSEDAQGTGSGYTF
>TRBJ1-4|-|TRBV5-1|-
TGCGCCAGCAGCTTGGCAGGGGCCCCGGAACCTAATGAAAAACTGTTTTTT
CASSLAGAPEPNEKLFF
>TRBJ1-1|-|TRBV27|-
TGTGCCAGCAGTATGGGACTTACTATGAACACTGAAGCTTTCTTT
CASSMGLTMNTEAFF
>TRBJ2-7|-|TRBV10-3|-
TGTGCCATCAGTGTGGCGGGGAACGCGGACGAGCAGTACTTC
CAISVAGNADEQYF
>TRBJ2-3|-|TRBV6-4|-
TGTGCCAGCAGTGAGAGCGGAGCCACAGATACGCAGTATTTT
CASSESGATDTQYF
>TRBJ2-7|once|TRBV7-2|TRBD2
TGTGCCAGCAGCTTAAGGGGACTAGCGGGAGGGTCTAATAACGAGCAGTACTTC
CASSLRGLAGGSNNEQYF
>TRBJ2-1|-|TRBV7-3|-
TGTGCCAGCAGCCCCCAGGGGCTAGAGATCTACAATGAGCAGTTCTTC
CASSPQGLEIYNEQFF
>TRBJ1-6|-|TRBV30|TRBD1
TGTGCCTGGAGTCTGACAGGGCCTAATTCACCCCTCCACTTT
CAWSLTGPNSPLHF
>TRBJ2-2|few|TRBV29-1|-
TGCAGCGTTGAAGCAATGAACACCGGGGAGCTGTTTTTT
CSVEAMNTGELFF
>TRBJ2-1|-|TRBV9|TRBD1
TGTGCCAGCAGCGCCCCGGGGGCAGGGGGCGTGGTAAATGAGCAGTTCTTC
CASSAPGAGGVVNEQFF
>TRBJ1-5|-|TRBV25-1|TRBD1
TGTGCCAGCAGTCCCGGGACAGGTAATCAGCCCCAGCATTTT
CASSPGTGNQPQHF
>TRBJ2-5|hyperexpanded|TRBV7-9|TRBD2
TGTGCCAGCAGCTCCGGGACTAGCGGATTCCAAGAGACCCAGTACTTC
CASSSGTSGFQETQYF
>TRBJ2-7|-|TRBV6-5|-
TGTGCCAGCAGGGAACAGGGTGCCGTCGAGCAGTACTTC
CASREQGAVEQYF
>TRBJ2-4|-|TRBV7-7|TRBD2
TGTGCTAGCAGCCCCGGACTAGATGACGACATTCAGTACTTC
CASSPGLDDDIQYF
>TRBJ2-4|-|TRBV6-1|TRBD2
TGTGCCAGCATCTCTCGGGTAGCGGGAGTCACTCAGTACTTC
CASISRVAGVTQYF
>TRBJ2-3|-|TRBV11-2|TRBD2
TGTGCCAGCTCCGGGACTAGCGGGGGGGCCGGCACAGATACGCAGTATTTT
CASSGTSGGAGTDTQYF
>TRBJ1-3|-|TRBV9|-
TGTGCCAGCAGCGGAGGCGGGTCTGGAAACACCATATATTTT
CASSGGGSGNTIYF
>TRBJ2-7|-|TRBV9|TRBD1
TGTGCCAGCAGCGGGGACAGCTCCTACGAGCAGTACTTC
CASSGDSSYEQYF
>TRBJ2-1|once|TRBV28|TRBD2
TGTGCCAGCAGTTTATGGACTAGCGGGAGGGTCGGTGAGGGTGAGCAGTTCTTC
CASSLWTSGRVGEGEQFF
>TRBJ1-1|few|TRBV27|TRBD1
TGTGCCAGCAGTCTCCAGGGGGCCACTGAAGCTTTCTTT
CASSLQGATEAFF
>TRBJ2-7|-|TRBV4-2|-
TGTGCCAGCAGCCAAGAACGGGCGGGTGACTCCTACGAGCAGTACTTC
CASSQERAGDSYEQYF
>TRBJ1-4|-|TRBV6-1|-
TGTGCCAGCAGTGAAGAGGGGACTAATGAAAAACTGTTTTTT
CASSEEGTNEKLFF
>TRBJ2-1|-|TRBV28|TRBD1
TGTGCCAGCAGTTCGACGACAGGGGGATACTACAATGAGCAGTTCTTC
CASSSTTGGYYNEQFF
>TRBJ2-6|-|TRBV6-4|TRBD1
TGTGCCAGCAGTCCCGGGACAGGGGCCGGGGCCAACGTCCTGACTTTC
CASSPGTGAGANVLTF
>TRBJ2-3|-|TRBV7-9|TRBD2
TGTGCCAGCAGCCAGGGACTAGCGTTACGTCAAGTGGATACGCAGTATTTT
CASSQGLALRQVDTQYF
>TRBJ1-1|-|TRBV6-4|-
TGTGCCAGCAGTGAAGGGGTCGAAAACACTGAAGCTTTCTTT
CASSEGVENTEAFF
>TRBJ2-1|few|TRBV7-8|TRBD2
TGTGCCAGCAGCCTGACTAGCGGGGGTGTCAATGAGCAGTTCTTC
CASSLTSGGVNEQFF